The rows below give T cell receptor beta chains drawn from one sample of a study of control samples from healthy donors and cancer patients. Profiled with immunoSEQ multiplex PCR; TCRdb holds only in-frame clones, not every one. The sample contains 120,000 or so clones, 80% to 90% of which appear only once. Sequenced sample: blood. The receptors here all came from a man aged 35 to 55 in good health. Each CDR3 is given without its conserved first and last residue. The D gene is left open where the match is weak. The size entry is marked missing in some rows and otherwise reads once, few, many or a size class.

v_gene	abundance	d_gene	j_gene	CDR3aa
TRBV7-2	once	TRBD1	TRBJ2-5	ASSLQTGIQETQY
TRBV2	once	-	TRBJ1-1	ASRAMDRATEAF
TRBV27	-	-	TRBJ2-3	ASSLWGEDTQY
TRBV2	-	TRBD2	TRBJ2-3	ASGTSGGPTDTQY
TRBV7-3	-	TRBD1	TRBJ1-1	ASSLGTDTEAF
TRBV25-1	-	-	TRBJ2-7	ASSEYSGRVNEQY
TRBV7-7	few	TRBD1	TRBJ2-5	ASSFGQGGETQY
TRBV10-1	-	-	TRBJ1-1	ASRLTENTEAF
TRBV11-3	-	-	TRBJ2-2	ASRKLGGNTGELF
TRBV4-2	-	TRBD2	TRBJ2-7	ASSQGPLPAGSSYEQY
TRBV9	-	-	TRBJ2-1	ASSVGLSWNEQF
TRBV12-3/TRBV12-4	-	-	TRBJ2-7	ASSSHTPDEQY
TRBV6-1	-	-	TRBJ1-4	ASSEATPVRF
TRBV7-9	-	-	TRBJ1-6	ASSLGGSGSPLH
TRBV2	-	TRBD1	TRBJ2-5	ASSSGTGAETQY
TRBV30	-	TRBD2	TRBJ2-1	AWTPRAGGDWGF
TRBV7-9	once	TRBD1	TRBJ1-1	ASSWTGLETEAF
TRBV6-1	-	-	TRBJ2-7	ASSEWRISSYEQY
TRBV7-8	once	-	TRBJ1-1	ASSLRGGQMNTEAF
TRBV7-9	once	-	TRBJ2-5	ASSSATQY
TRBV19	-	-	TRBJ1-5	ASKMDRKGQPQH
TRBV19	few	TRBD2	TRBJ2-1	ASSFGTSGGRNEQF
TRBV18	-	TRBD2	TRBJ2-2	ASSGLGLPNTGELF
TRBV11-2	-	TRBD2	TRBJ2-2	ASRRGTSEAGELF
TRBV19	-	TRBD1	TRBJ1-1	ASSIDRGNTEAF
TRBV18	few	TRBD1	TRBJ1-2	ASSPIVGQGLGYT
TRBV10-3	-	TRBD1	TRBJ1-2	AISESTGSYGYT
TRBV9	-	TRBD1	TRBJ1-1	ASSVGLDRVPTEAF
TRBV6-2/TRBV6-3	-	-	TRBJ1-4	ASSYWQGEEKLF
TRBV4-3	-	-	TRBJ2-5	ASSLGLQSGATQY
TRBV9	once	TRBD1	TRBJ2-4	ASTLGGRPAKNIQY
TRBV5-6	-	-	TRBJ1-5	ASSLAGWRPQH
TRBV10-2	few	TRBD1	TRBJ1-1	ASSSGQGQAF
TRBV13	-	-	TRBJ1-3	ASSLYRGGYGNTIY
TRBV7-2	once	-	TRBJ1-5	ASSIRGDGNQPQH
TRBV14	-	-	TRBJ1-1	ASSPPRRKGRDTEAF
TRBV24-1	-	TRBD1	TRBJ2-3	ATSDTTGGLTDTQY